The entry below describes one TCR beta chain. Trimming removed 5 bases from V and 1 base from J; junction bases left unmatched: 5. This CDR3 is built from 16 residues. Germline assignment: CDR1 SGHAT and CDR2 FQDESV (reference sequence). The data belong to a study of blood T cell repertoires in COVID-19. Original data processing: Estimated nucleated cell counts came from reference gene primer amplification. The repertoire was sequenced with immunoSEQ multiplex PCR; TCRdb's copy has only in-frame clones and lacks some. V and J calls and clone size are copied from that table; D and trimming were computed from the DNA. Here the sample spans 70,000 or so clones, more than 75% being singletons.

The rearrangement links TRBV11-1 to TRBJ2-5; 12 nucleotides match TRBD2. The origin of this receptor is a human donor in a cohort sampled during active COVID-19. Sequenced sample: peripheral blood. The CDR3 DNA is TGTGCCAGCAGCCCGACTAGCGGGGGTTTCCAAGAGACCCAGTACTTC. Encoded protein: CASSPTSGGFQETQYF. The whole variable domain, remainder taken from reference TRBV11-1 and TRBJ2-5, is EAEVAQSPRYKITEKSQAVAFWCDPISGHATLYWYRQILGQGPELLVQFQDESVVDDSQLPKDRFSAERLKGVDSTLKIQPAELGDSAMYLCASSPTSGGFQETQYFGPGTRLLVL.